This TCR beta chain was profiled in a study of cytomegalovirus exposure and HLA in healthy donors. At the level of the study: Of all 400 or so donors who were genotyped, 75% to 90% belonged to the Caucasian-associated ancestry cluster.

Primers for the PCR totalled 60 Vbeta and 13 Jbeta. This table comes from immunoSEQ multiplex PCR, and its TCRdb copy is limited to in-frame clones, with some not included. The table lists tens of thousands of clones, about three quarters of them singletons. About this clone: The antigen is not known.

The germline V gene encodes CDR1 SEHNR and CDR2 FQNEAQ (reference sequence). With V trimmed by 8 bases and J by 5 bases, 11 bases remained unmatched. CDR3 size: 15 residues. Study outcomes and limitations: Presence/absence analyses took donor sequencing depth as roughly uniform. Cytomegalovirus-associated status was assigned to more than 150 TCR beta chains. Owing to their indistinguishability, certain V segments, notably TRBV6-2 and TRBV6-3, were excluded.

V gene TRBV7-9 combines with J gene TRBJ2-2, with 7 bases fitting TRBD1. The sequence came from a male donor in good health and CMV-seropositive. Source material: PBMCs. The CDR3 sequence: CASVPGQPLTGELFF. In DNA, the CDR3 is TGTGCCAGCGTCCCGGGACAGCCATTGACCGGGGAGCTGTTTTTT.